This record concerns one T cell receptor (beta chain) sequence. What it binds is unknown. A junction end diverges from the germline sequence, so it may reflect a read error. The CDR3 spans 15 residues. The germline V gene has CDR1 ENHRY and CDR2 SYGVKD. This record belongs to a study of CD8+CD57+ T cells in acquired aplastic anemia. Study background: Average DNA yield from sorted CD4+ and CD8+ cells was approximately 3 ug. Sequencing produced an average of about 11 million reads per healthy donor for CD4+ cells. Study outcomes and limitations: Any difference that existed in CD8+ Simpson's diversity between patients and controls was not significant.

For CDR3 and TCR beta VDJ profiling, genomic DNA was the template used. From the reads, TCRdb called clonotypes with MiXCR, one entry per CDR3 protein. This table has about 180,000 distinct CDR3 sequences, roughly half appearing once. Sequencing was carried out using sorted CD4+, CD8+, or CD8+CD57+ T cells (not recorded which) from PBMCs. This sequence joins TRBV10-3 and TRBJ2-3; TRBD2 agrees at 7 bases. This TCR was sampled from a human donor in good health. This CDR3 reads CAIGVGGSPTDTQYF. The CDR3, as DNA: TGTGCCATCGGTGTCGGCGGGAGTCCCACAGATACGCAGTACTTT.